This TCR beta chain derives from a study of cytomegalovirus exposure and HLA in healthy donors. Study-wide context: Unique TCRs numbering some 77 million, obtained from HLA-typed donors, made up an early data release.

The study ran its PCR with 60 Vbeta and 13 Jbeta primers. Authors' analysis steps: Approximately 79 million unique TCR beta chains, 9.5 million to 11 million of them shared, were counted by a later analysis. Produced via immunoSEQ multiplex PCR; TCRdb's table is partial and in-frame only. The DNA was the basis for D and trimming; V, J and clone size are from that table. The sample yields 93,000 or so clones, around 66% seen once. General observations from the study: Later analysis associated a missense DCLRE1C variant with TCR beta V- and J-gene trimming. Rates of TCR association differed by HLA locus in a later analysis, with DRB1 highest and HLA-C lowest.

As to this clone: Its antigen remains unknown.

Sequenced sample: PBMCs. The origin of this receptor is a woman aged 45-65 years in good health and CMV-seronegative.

DNA of the CDR3: TGTGCCAGCAGCCAAGGGGTCCAAGAGACCCAGTACTTC. Residues: CASSQGVQETQYF. This chain connects TRBV7-9 to TRBJ2-5, with D perhaps TRBD1 (5 bases). V was shortened by 5 bases and J by 1 base, with 8 bases between the two germline ends. The CDR3 covers 13 residues. CDR1 and CDR2 from the germline V gene are SEHNR and FQNEAQ (reference sequence).